The TCR beta chain under discussion was sequenced for a study of blood T cells in healthy people across ages. Study-level points and caveats: Unsorted PBMC material precluded a definitive naive versus antigen-experienced comparison.

This clonotype has a handful of counts. Its antigen is unknown. A second PCR, run for about 6 to 11 cycles, used a sample-barcoded 5' primer plus a J-beta primer mix. MiXCR, applied by TCRdb to the 5' RACE reads, yields one record per CDR3 protein. Here the sample spans approximately 800,000 distinct CDR3 sequences, more than 25% being singletons. This CDR3 comprises 18 residues. Germline-derived CDR1 and CDR2 are MDHEN and SYDVKM. V lost 5 bases, J lost 0 bases, and 17 bases lay in between. The total RNA that was extracted per sample amounted to at least 5.5 micrograms. These data were likewise used in another study, on T cells of mothers and their children.

Sequencing input: blood. The TCR was taken from a boy aged 5-17 years in good health. V usage is TRBV28 and J usage is TRBJ2-6; D is perhaps TRBD2 (6 bases). The CDR3 sequence: CASSLRGGVASGANVLTF. In nucleotides, the CDR3 is TGTGCCAGCAGTCTTCGTGGAGGGGTAGCCTCTGGGGCCAACGTCCTGACTTTC.